Below, 16 T cell receptor beta chains from the same sample are listed, as sequenced in a study of CD8 T cells in ankylosing spondylitis. These receptors have no identified antigens. MiXCR was run by TCRdb on the 5' RACE reads, yielding one entry per CDR3 protein. The sample has about 330,000 distinct CDR3 sequences, roughly 8% seen once. Study results and caveats: One TCR beta motif, made up of under ten highly homologous variants, appeared characteristic of ankylosing spondylitis blood.

The sample comprised blood, either unsorted or a sorted T cell fraction (not recorded which). The receptors stem from a male donor with ankylosing spondylitis.

The chain has TRBV14 and TRBJ1-1, with D tentatively TRBD1 (5 bases). Germline V gene data show CDR1 as SGHDN and CDR2 as FVKESK. The V gene lost 0 bases and the J gene lost 1 base, with 12 bases spanning the gap. CDR3 size: 16 residues. CDR3 nucleotides: TGTGCCAGCAGCCAAGAGGGGGGGAGGAGGAACACTGAAGCTTTCTTT. This gives the protein CASSQEGGRRNTEAFF.

This clonotype appeared a few times. The V gene is TRBV5-1, the J gene TRBJ2-1; 7 bases agree with TRBD1. V shed 7 bases and J 0 bases; nucleotides not matched to a gene: 10. CDR1 and CDR2 (germline): SGHRS, YFSETQ. This CDR3 region has 16 residues. The CDR3 nucleotides are TGCGCCAGCGAGACAGGGTCCCGAAGCTCCTACAATGAGCAGTTCTTC. It is translated as CASETGSRSSYNEQFF. Variable domain in full (rest from reference TRBV5-1 and TRBJ2-1): KAGVTQTPRYLIKTRGQQVTLSCSPISGHRSVSWYQQTPGQGLQFLFEYFSETQRNKGNFPGRFSGRQFSNSRSEMNVSTLELGDSALYLCASETGSRSSYNEQFFGPGTRLTVL.

The chain links TRBV5-1 to TRBJ2-2; D is perhaps TRBD2 (5 bases). The CDR3 loop spans 13 amino acids. Trimming took 9 bases from V and 4 from J, leaving 13 bases between them. Germline V CDR1 and CDR2: SGHRS, YFSETQ. CDR3 in amino acids: CATSREGTGELFF. In DNA, the CDR3 is TGCGCCACTAGCAGAGAGGGCACCGGGGAGCTGTTTTTT.

The V and J genes are TRBV29-1 and TRBJ2-5; D perhaps matches TRBD2 (6 bases). Germline assignment: CDR1 SQVTM and CDR2 ANQGSEA. V dropped 8 bases and J dropped 2 bases, with 12 bases sitting between them. This CDR3 comprises 12 residues. CDR3 sequence: CSLSGGQETQYF. The DNA of the CDR3 is TGCAGCCTCTCCGGGGGTCAAGAGACCCAGTACTTC.

This chain uses TRBV12-3 or TRBV12-4 with TRBJ1-4; D might be TRBD1 (6 bases). The germline V and J ends were trimmed by 2 bases and 10 bases, with 11 bases remaining between them. The CDR3 consists of 13 residues. The CDR3 DNA reads as TGTGCCAGCAGTTTAAACAGGGCTGGAAAACTGTTTTTT. Encoded protein: CASSLNRAGKLFF.

Only a few counts were recorded for this clonotype. The chain recombines TRBV28 with TRBJ1-5; no definite D call. The germline CDR1 and CDR2 sequences are MDHEN and SYDVKM. Deletions cut 5 bases from V and 0 bases from J, with 17 bases between. The CDR3 loop spans 17 amino acids. The CDR3: CASSIPSEVDSNQPQHF. The CDR3 region has the DNA TGTGCCAGCAGTATCCCTAGTGAGGTGGATAGCAATCAGCCCCAGCATTTT.

The table lists this clonotype with a few counts. V is TRBV4-3 and J is TRBJ1-2, with 7 bases lining up with TRBD1. The germline V gene encodes CDR1 LGHNA and CDR2 YSLEER. The CDR3 loop spans 14 amino acids. The V and J ends lost 1 base and 3 bases, in that order; junction bases with no gene match: 2. CDR3 residues: CASSQVTGDYGYTF. The CDR3 coding sequence is TGCGCCAGCAGCCAAGTTACAGGGGACTATGGCTACACCTTC.

In this sample, this clonotype turned up many times. This chain uses TRBV27 with TRBJ1-5; tentatively, D is TRBD1 (5 bases). The V end was cut by 6 bases, the J end by 0 bases, with 9 bases between. CDR1 and CDR2 from the germline V gene are MNHEY and SMNVEV (reference sequence). The CDR3 spans 14 residues. In nucleotides, the CDR3 is TGTGCCAGCAGGCACGGGGGTAGCAATCAGCCCCAGCATTTT. Translating gives CASRHGGSNQPQHF.

The J gene is TRBJ2-1, the V gene TRBV29-1; 9 bases align to TRBD1. The germline V gene has CDR1 SQVTM and CDR2 ANQGSEA. The CDR3 spans 15 residues. V dropped 5 bases and J dropped 6; count of bases not matched to a gene: 11. CDR3 coding DNA: TGCAGCGTTAATTCCGGGACAGGGATCCTCAATGAGCAGTTCTTC. It codes for CSVNSGTGILNEQFF.

The V call is TRBV3-1, the J call TRBJ1-1; the D gene is possibly TRBD1 (5 bases). The V gene lost 1 base and the J gene lost 4 bases, with 13 bases spanning the gap. CDR3 length: 15 amino acids. Germline V lookup: CDR1 LGHDT, CDR2 YNNKEL (reference sequence). CDR3 bases: TGTGCCAGCAGCCAAGTGAGGACGGGGCGCACTGAAGCTTTCTTT. Amino acid sequence: CASSQVRTGRTEAFF.

Worth noting for this clonotype: The junction differs from germline at one of its ends, possibly a read error. The chain is built from TRBV10-3 and TRBJ1-4; maybe TRBD1 (6 bases). Germline CDR1 is ENHRY and CDR2 is SYGVKD. The CDR3 has 17 residues. CDR3 DNA: TGTGCCATCAGTTCGGACAGTGCCTCGCCATTTGGTGAAAAGCTGTTTTTT. It translates to CAISSDSASPFGEKLFF.

This clonotype occurred a few times. This sequence joins TRBV18 and TRBJ2-1; D unresolved. Germline CDR1 reads KGHSH; CDR2 reads LQKENI. Trimming cost V 0 bases and J 8 bases, with 8 bases left between them. CDR3 size: 13 residues. The CDR3 here is CASSPPPLDEQFF. The CDR3 DNA reads as TGTGCCAGCTCACCACCTCCTTTAGATGAGCAGTTCTTC.

The CDR3 spells CASSSRTGGLETQYF. The CDR3 nucleotides read TGTGCCAGCAGCTCCCGGACAGGGGGTTTAGAGACCCAGTACTTC. The rearrangement uses TRBV5-5 and TRBJ2-5; 10 bases agree with TRBD1. The CDR3 loop spans 15 amino acids. Germline V gene data show CDR1 as SGHKS and CDR2 as YYEKEE (reference sequence). The J segment lost 4 bases and the V segment lost 3 bases, leaving 6 bases of the junction unmatched.

A remark on this clonotype: A read error may account for a junction end that differs from germline. The chain employs TRBV7-8 and TRBJ2-3, with 9 bases matching TRBD2. The CDR3 consists of 15 residues. Germline CDR1 is SGHVS and CDR2 is FQNEAQ. CDR3 in amino acids: CASSVAGEFTDTQYF. CDR3 DNA: TGTGCCAGCAGCGTAGCGGGGGAGTTCACAGATACGCAGTATTTT.

The chain combines TRBV29-1 with TRBJ1-5; 11 bases are shared with TRBD1. V was clipped by 6 bases and J by 3 bases; unmatched bases: 7. The CDR3 has 15 residues. Germline lookup yields CDR1 SQVTM and CDR2 ANQGSEA. The CDR3 DNA follows: TGCAGCGTCCAACCGGGACAGGGGGACAATCAGCCCCAGCATTTT. It is translated as CSVQPGQGDNQPQHF.

The sample holds many counts of this clonotype. V gene TRBV7-3 combines with J gene TRBJ2-6; no firm D call. V lost 5 bases and J lost 0, with 8 bases in between. CDR1 and CDR2 (germline): SGHTA, FQGTGA. This CDR3 is built from 15 residues. CDR3 amino acids: CASSQINSGANVLTF. CDR3 bases: TGTGCCAGCAGCCAGATCAACTCTGGGGCCAACGTCCTGACTTTC.